A single sample is the source of the 27 T cell receptor beta chains below, sequenced in a study of T-cell reconstitution after alpha-beta-depleted transplantation in children (dated by TCRdb to 2016 to 2017). Libraries were made using PCR. Sequenced using an Illumina HiSeq 2500. To normalize quantification of the TCRbeta repertoire, the TCR libraries were built with molecular barcoding that relied on unique molecular identifiers. TCRdb took the public reads, trimmed them with fastp at Q25, ran MiXCR for clone calling and kept in-frame beta chains. Under each unique CDR3 protein, matching rows form one entry showing the most common genes and DNA. The sample records approximately 400,000 distinct CDR3 sequences, roughly 11% of which are singletons. The leading ten clones occupy roughly 6% of the sample. Sequences were derived from PBMCs from the stem cell graft donor, sampled from the stem cell graft. All receptors derive from a human donor who donated a stem cell graft to a child with acute myeloid leukemia.

CDR3 sequence: CASSLKVVHEQYF. CDR3 nucleotides: TGTGCCAGCAGCTTAAAAGTAGTACACGAGCAGTACTTC. The chain combines TRBV7-8 with TRBJ2-7; no clear D gene. Between the trimmed V and J ends, which lost 2 bases and 5 bases, there was a span of 10 bases. There are 13 residues in the CDR3. Germline values: CDR1 SGHVS, CDR2 FQNEAQ.

The table lists this clonotype with a few counts. The chain employs TRBV12-3 or TRBV12-4 and TRBJ1-2; 11 bases align to TRBD1. The CDR3 totals 16 residues. J gave up 1 base and V 9 bases, and 10 bases lay outside the gene matches. The DNA for the CDR3 is TGTGCCAGGGTTTGGGACAGGGGGGGGGTTAACTATGGCTACACCTTC. It translates to CARVWDRGGVNYGYTF.

Many counts were recorded for this clonotype. In DNA, the CDR3 is TGTGCCAGCAGTTTCGCAGGACGGGGATACAATGAGCAGTTCTTC. This encodes CASSFAGRGYNEQFF. J is TRBJ2-1 and V is TRBV27, with a weak D call TRBD2 (5 bases). Germline CDR1 is MNHEY and CDR2 is SMNVEV (reference sequence). This CDR3 has 15 residues. Trimming removed 3 bases at V and 4 bases at J, with 13 bases between.

This clonotype appeared many times. The chain has TRBV6-1 and TRBJ2-3, with unresolved D. The CDR3 contains 14 residues. The V gene lost 5 bases and the J gene lost 6 bases, with 15 bases spanning the gap. Germline V CDR1 and CDR2: MNHNS, SASEGT. CDR3 nucleotide sequence: TGTGCCAGCAGTCCCCCACAATCTCCCGATACGCAGTATTTT. This encodes CASSPPQSPDTQYF.

This clonotype appeared a few times. The chain has TRBV20-1 and TRBJ2-5, with a tentative D call TRBD2 (5 bases). Trimming took 6 bases from V and 7 from J, leaving 21 bases between them. Looked up from germline, CDR1 is DFQATT and CDR2 is SNEGSKA (reference sequence). CDR3 length: 14 residues. CDR3 region: CSATVASGVGTQYF. As DNA, the CDR3 is TGCAGTGCAACCGTAGCGAGTGGGGTGGGGACCCAGTACTTC.

The sample holds many counts of this clonotype. The chain is built from TRBV20-1 and TRBJ2-1, with TRBD2 matching over 10 bases. The germline CDR1 and CDR2 sequences are DFQATT and SNEGSKA (reference sequence). The CDR3 spans 15 residues. The V segment lost 3 bases and the J segment 5 bases; nucleotides outside the gene matches: 7. The CDR3 nucleotides are TGCAGTGCTAGGGGTACTAGCGGGGAGAACAATGAGCAGTTCTTC. This translates into CSARGTSGENNEQFF.

The V and J genes are TRBV20-1 and TRBJ2-1; D perhaps matches TRBD1 (5 bases). The CDR3 contains 11 residues. The ends were cut back, 3 bases at V and 10 bases at J, with 10 bases in the middle. Germline V gene data show CDR1 as DFQATT and CDR2 as SNEGSKA (reference sequence). The CDR3 is CSASPGLEQFF. CDR3 in DNA: TGCAGTGCTAGTCCAGGGTTAGAGCAGTTCTTC.

As concerns this clonotype: Germline and junction disagree at one end, which may indicate a read error. The rearrangement uses TRBV20-1 and TRBJ1-5; TRBD1 might be the D (5 bases). Germline assignment: CDR1 DFQATT and CDR2 SNEGSKA (reference sequence). The CDR3 is 18 residues long. The CDR3 region is CCAREIGQGVYSNQPQHF. In nucleotides, the CDR3 is TGCTGTGCTAGAGAAATAGGGCAGGGTGTTTATAGCAATCAGCCCCAGCATTTT.

The gene calls are TRBV29-1 and TRBJ2-1; no firm D call. Germline-derived CDR1 and CDR2 are SQVTM and ANQGSEA. Trimming left V 3 bases short and J 2 bases short, with 14 bases between. This CDR3 is 15 amino acids long. In nucleotides, the CDR3 is TGCAGCGTTGACCCCGAAGAGCGTCCCTACAATGAGCAGTTCTTC. Translation gives CSVDPEERPYNEQFF.

The V and J genes are TRBV18 and TRBJ1-3; a weak D match, TRBD1 (6 bases). This CDR3 has 14 residues. Germline V CDR1 and CDR2: KGHSH, LQKENI. The V end was cut by 8 bases, the J end by 0 bases, with 11 bases between. The CDR3 spells CASTGDNSGNTIYF. CDR3 nucleotide sequence: TGTGCCAGCACCGGGGACAACTCTGGAAACACCATATATTTT.

There are a few counts of this clonotype. This chain uses TRBV27 with TRBJ1-2, with D perhaps TRBD1 (5 bases). V lost 4 bases and J 0 bases, leaving 9 bases between the germline ends. This CDR3 comprises 14 residues. Germline CDR1 and CDR2: MNHEY and SMNVEV (reference sequence). CDR3 in amino acids: CASSWDGSNYGYTF. For the CDR3, the DNA is TGTGCCAGCAGTTGGGACGGATCTAACTATGGCTACACCTTC.

The table lists this clonotype with a few counts. The chain couples TRBV7-2 to TRBJ2-7, with D unclear. Per germline, CDR1 SGHTA and CDR2 FQGNSA. Trimming took 5 bases from V and 0 from J, leaving 14 bases between them. The CDR3 consists of 15 residues. For the CDR3, the DNA is TGTGCCAGCAGCCAAGGGCGGCAGGCCTCCTACGAGCAGTACTTC. Protein product: CASSQGRQASYEQYF.

This clonotype turned up a few times. The V and J genes are TRBV4-1 and TRBJ2-2, with 8 bases identical to TRBD2. This CDR3 contains 19 residues. Trimming at V came to 1 base and at J to 4 bases, leaving 14 bases not matched to a gene. The germline V gene encodes CDR1 MGHRA and CDR2 YSYEKL. This chain's CDR3 is CASSQASPGGSTATGELFF. CDR3 DNA: TGCGCCAGCAGCCAAGCCTCCCCGGGAGGGTCTACAGCCACCGGGGAGCTGTTTTTT.

The table lists this clonotype with many counts. DNA of the CDR3: TGTGCCAGCAGCCTTGGGCAGAGAGGTACCGGGGAGCTGTTTTTT. Translated, it gives CASSLGQRGTGELFF. The genes are TRBV12-3 or TRBV12-4 and TRBJ2-2; D is uncertain. This CDR3 is 15 amino acids long. Trimming removed 6 bases from V and 5 bases from J, with 16 bases in between.

This clonotype was counted between two and nine times. The chain joins TRBV7-2 to TRBJ2-7; 12 positions match TRBD2. Germline CDR1 is SGHTA and CDR2 is FQGNSA. With V trimmed by 2 bases and J by 5 bases, 4 bases remained unmatched. CDR3 length: 15 residues. CDR3 loop: CASSLSSGRVNEQYF. CDR3 sequence (DNA): TGTGCCAGCAGCTTATCTAGCGGGAGGGTGAACGAGCAGTACTTC.

This clonotype was found a few times. The chain combines TRBV6-1 with TRBJ2-7; D gene unclear. The CDR3 spans 14 residues. V gave up 10 bases and J gave up 0 bases, with 16 bases separating them. From germline, CDR1 is MNHNS and CDR2 SASEGT. This CDR3 reads CATFNRASSYEQYF. The CDR3 nucleotides are TGTGCCACCTTCAACCGGGCCTCCTCCTACGAGCAGTACTTC.

This clonotype turned up a few times. This chain uses TRBV12-3 or TRBV12-4 with TRBJ1-4, with 10 positions matching TRBD1. The J segment lost 5 bases and the V segment lost 4 bases, leaving 16 bases of the junction unmatched. CDR3 length: 19 residues. The CDR3: CASSWSTPGQGLLNEKLFF. CDR3 DNA: TGTGCCAGCAGTTGGAGCACCCCGGGACAGGGGCTCTTGAATGAAAAACTGTTTTTT.

The chain carries TRBV7-9 and TRBJ2-7; D call uncertain. Germline V lookup: CDR1 SEHNR, CDR2 FQNEAQ (reference sequence). CDR3 length: 16 amino acids. Trimming pared 3 bases from V and 3 bases from J, leaving 18 bases between. The DNA for the CDR3 is TGTGCCAGCAGCTTCGCAACCCGGTGCTCGGTCTACGAGCAGTACGTC. This encodes CASSFATRCSVYEQYV.

The chain recombines TRBV18 with TRBJ2-3, with 10 bases fitting TRBD2. Losses at the gene ends were 0 bases for V and 3 bases for J; bases not matched to a gene: 3. Germline V gene data show CDR1 as KGHSH and CDR2 as LQKENI. This CDR3 has 16 residues. The CDR3 loop reads CASSPPGTSVTDTQYF. CDR3 bases: TGTGCCAGCTCACCACCCGGGACTAGCGTGACAGATACGCAGTATTTT.

A word on this clonotype: A read error may account for a junction end that differs from germline. The V gene is TRBV6-1, the J gene TRBJ2-4, with D tentatively TRBD1 or TRBD2 (5 bases each). The CDR3 contains 14 residues. The germline gives CDR1 MNHNS, CDR2 SASEGT. The CDR3 bases are TGTGCCAGCAGGGGGGAAGGGCATGGAAACAGTCAGTACTTC. Encoded protein: CASRGEGHGNSQYF.

This clonotype has more than one count but fewer than ten. The CDR3 protein is CASRTHPTGLAETTDTQYF. The CDR3 bases are TGTGCCAGCCGGACGCACCCCACGGGACTAGCGGAGACCACAGATACGCAGTATTTT. The rearrangement links TRBV25-1 to TRBJ2-3; 11 nucleotides align to TRBD2. Looked up from germline, CDR1 is MGHDK and CDR2 is SYGVNS. V shed 8 bases, J shed 2 bases, and the junction held 18 bases outside the gene matches. The CDR3 runs 19 residues.

Worth noting for this clonotype: Since a much larger clone is just one base distant, this may be a read error. CDR3: CAISGQGNTEPFF. CDR3 nucleotide sequence: TGTGCCATCAGCGGACAGGGGAACACTGAACCTTTCTTT. The genes are TRBV10-3 and TRBJ1-1; 9 positions match TRBD1. The CDR3 contains 13 residues. CDR1 is ENHRY and CDR2 is SYGVKD in the germline V gene.

The chain joins TRBV7-9 to TRBJ1-1; 7 bases match TRBD1. The CDR3 length is 13 residues. CDR1 and CDR2 (germline): SEHNR, FQNEAQ (reference sequence). V gave up 5 bases and J gave up 6 bases; unmatched junction bases: 6. The CDR3 is CASSPRGRAEAFF. In DNA form, the CDR3 reads TGTGCCAGCAGCCCCAGGGGGAGGGCTGAAGCTTTCTTT.

This clonotype was seen more than once but under ten times. V usage is TRBV5-1 and J usage is TRBJ1-4; TRBD1 matches 9 bases. The V and J ends lost 4 bases and 7 bases, in that order; junction bases with no gene match: 11. The CDR3 length is 16 residues. Germline lookup yields CDR1 SGHRS and CDR2 YFSETQ. DNA of the CDR3: TGCGCCAGCAGCCCGGGGGTGACAGGGGGATCTGAAAAACTGTTTTTT. This encodes CASSPGVTGGSEKLFF.

This chain uses TRBV12-3 or TRBV12-4 with TRBJ1-2; 7 bases match TRBD1. This CDR3 has 14 residues. The V and J ends lost 7 bases and 4 bases, in that order; junction bases with no gene match: 9. In DNA form, the CDR3 reads TGTGCCAGCACCGTCGTCGGGACAGTCTATGGCTACACCTTC. Translating it yields CASTVVGTVYGYTF.

This clonotype has a handful of counts. V gene TRBV11-2 combines with J gene TRBJ1-1; D might be TRBD1 (6 bases). This CDR3 has 13 residues. The V gene lost 2 bases and the J gene lost 6 bases, with 10 bases spanning the gap. Germline V gene lookup returns CDR1 SGHAT and CDR2 FQNNGV. CDR3 nucleotides: TGTGCCAGCAGCTTAATAAGGGGGGCTGAAGCTTTCTTT. Residues: CASSLIRGAEAFF.

This clonotype has a handful of counts. This chain links TRBV27 with TRBJ1-6; D is undetermined. Germline CDR1 MNHEY, CDR2 SMNVEV (reference sequence). This CDR3 is built from 15 residues. V was trimmed by 5 bases and J by 7 bases, leaving 15 bases between them. The CDR3 DNA follows: TGTGCCAGCAGTCCGACGGAGGCCGGCAATTCACCCCTCCACTTT. This gives the protein CASSPTEAGNSPLHF.